This record covers a single T cell receptor beta chain. These data belong to a study of early T cells in non-severe SARS-CoV-2 infection. Via MiXCR, TCRdb re-called the 5' RACE reads, giving one row per CDR3 protein. The table lists under 85,000 distinct CDR3 sequences, about 13% of them singletons. The CDR3 runs to 20 residues. Germline CDR1 SGHNT, CDR2 YYREEE (reference sequence). V was clipped by 4 bases and J by 1 base; unmatched bases: 13. The chain uses TRBV5-4 and TRBJ2-3, with 15 positions matching TRBD2. This clonotype was sampled from an adult who was a healthcare worker with PCR-confirmed SARS-CoV-2 infection or an uninfected control (not recorded which). The sequenced sample was whole blood. The CDR3 DNA is TGTGCCAGCAGCCCCCCGGGACTAGCGGGGGGTGTTCAGGGCACAGATACGCAGTATTTT. This sequence encodes CASSPPGLAGGVQGTDTQYF. The full variable domain, with the rest looked up from reference TRBV5-4 and TRBJ2-3, is ETGVTQSPTHLIKTRGQQVTLRCSSQSGHNTVSWYQQALGQGPQFIFQYYREEENGRGNFPPRFSGLQFPNYSSELNVNALELDDSALYLCASSPPGLAGGVQGTDTQYFGPGTRLTVL.